This T cell receptor (beta chain) was profiled in a study of T cells in localized non-small cell lung cancer (dated by TCRdb to the early 2020s). With regard to the full study: Comparing tumors with uninvolved tumor-adjacent lungs, the study looked at the T cell repertoires of roughly 250 patients with early-stage NSCLC. Of the NSCLC patients, about 130 were male and approximately 97 were female, and the mean age was approximately 69 years. The cohort comprised approximately 240 treatment-naïve NSCLC patients with resected, localized lung tumors. The paper's findings and limits, for the study overall: The highest T cell clonality was observed in uninvolved tumor-adjacent lung, where clonality exceeded that of tumor, suggesting that antigenic responses were more focused in uninvolved tumor-adjacent lung. Higher T cell density in blood was associated with longer overall survival, whereas higher clonality in adjacent lung was associated with shorter survival. Because the study design was exploratory, TCR variables were selected using unadjusted p-values without false-discovery rate correction. Because multi-region tumor sequencing was not done, intratumor heterogeneity could not be ruled out. Of the top 100 tumor clones, a median of about 53 were detected in paired uninvolved adjacent lung; approximately 30 were also among that lung's top 100.

The CDR1 and CDR2 encoded by the germline V gene are SQVTM and ANQGSEA. The V and J ends are trimmed by 7 bases and 3 bases, leaving 17 bases between them. The CDR3 runs 14 amino acids, cysteine and phenylalanine included. Only the CDR3 part of the read is kept: 42 bases, read in frame from the first base. The immunoSEQ Assay was used to sequence TCR beta CDR3 regions from DNA. Turning to the authors' computational methods: To compute T cell density, TCR beta template counts were normalized to usable DNA, which was estimated by amplifying housekeeping genes. Richness was estimated using the preseqR package, with extrapolation to 400,000 templates for PBMC samples and to 120,000 templates for tissue samples. Clonality was taken to be one minus Pielou's evenness. Tissue-enriched TCRs were identified by differential abundance testing using productive amino-acid clonotypes, minimum total count 5 and alpha 0.1. The Jaccard Index and the Morisita Overlap Index were used to measure how much the repertoires overlapped between compartments. TCR beta CDR3s were clustered by GLIPH together with public tetramer-defined viral CDR3s, and at least three viral sequences plus V-gene enrichment were required for viral motifs. What TCRdb holds here is the immuneACCESS table cut down to in-frame rearrangements. Part of the clones is not present; checked against another copy, under half of the missing clones reflect an unresolved V gene, and the others are unexplained. The DNA was the basis for D and trimming; V, J and clone size are from that table. This sample lists about 3,000 clones; approximately 23% were detected once. About 17% of the sample is taken by the ten largest.

This clone was observed a single time. This receptor's antigen is unknown. There are no base qualities to consult, and no much larger clone falls within one base. At diagnosis, tumor, uninvolved tumor-adjacent lung and peripheral blood were collected and then preserved as a mix of FFPE and fresh-frozen material. Source: lung tumor tissue, taken before any cancer treatment. The source is a female donor aged 60 or older with stage III lung adenocarcinoma. The sequence links TRBV29-1 to TRBJ2-3; the D region possibly corresponds to TRBD2 (5 bases align). The CDR3 reads as follows: CSADPPEVTDTQYF. Read as DNA, the sequence is TGCAGCGCCGACCCGCCGGAGGTGACAGATACGCAGTATTTT.